This TCR beta chain was captured by sequencing in a study of T cell clones after liver transplantation (dated by TCRdb to between 2019 and 2020). For the wider study: ITN030ST, the source of the samples, was a randomized trial that attempted immunosuppression withdrawal within 2 years of liver transplantation. The studied cohort comprised 8 liver transplant recipients, 3 classified as tolerant and 5 as non-tolerant. Of the eight recipients, a few were HCV-positive, while the remaining recipients had been transplanted for non-autoimmune, non-viral indications. Donor-reactive T cell clones were identified using TCRbeta sequencing after a pre-transplant mixed lymphocyte reaction and were then followed in post-transplant blood. Subjects received no induction therapy and standard immunosuppression until randomization at 12-24 months post-transplant. As an antigen-independent comparator for donor-reactive sequences, third party-reactive TCRbeta sequences were also identified from pre-transplant MLRs. Blood samples were collected pre-transplant, then pre-randomization ahead of withdrawal, and finally post-randomization once withdrawal had either been completed or failed. To count as tolerant, a recipient had to stay completely off immunosuppression for at least one year without liver enzymes climbing beyond twice the upper limit of normal.

Overall study results and their limits: Conclusions were preliminary, limited by small, heterogeneous patient numbers and non-standardized post-transplant time points. In 5 of 8 subjects, regardless of tolerance or HCV status, circulating donor-reactive CD4 TCRbeta sequences dropped significantly post-transplant. The decline in donor-reactive sequences exceeded the decline in third party-reactive sequences, suggesting partial antigen-specific deletion that was unrelated to withdrawal success. Once repertoire turnover was taken into account, donor-reactive detection showed a significant reduction for CD4 in 7 of 8 subjects and for CD8 in 8 of 8. In two subjects, low numbers of available donor cells limited the measurable donor-reactive repertoire. Because allograft tissue specimens were not available, migration of donor-reactive T cells into the graft, rather than deletion, may have occurred.

Note on this clone: What this receptor recognizes is not known. No much larger clone is present one base from it, and per-base qualities are unavailable.

Unstimulated PBMCs, after thawing, were stained for CD3, CD4 and CD8 and then FACS-sorted into CD3+CD4+ and CD3+CD8+ populations. Randomization to immunosuppression withdrawal applied to every one of the 8 studied subjects. The Qiagen DNeasy Blood and Tissue Kit was used for isolation of genomic DNA. High-throughput TCRbeta CDR3 sequencing of frozen genomic DNA was performed by immunoSEQ, with PCR amplification, mapping, bias correction and internal controls included. Processing in the source paper ran as follows. Productive rearrangements were kept, and unique TCRbeta sequences were defined by CDR3 nucleotide sequence plus V and J gene. Donor-reactive sequences required at least 5-fold expansion in CFSE-low cells versus unstimulated pre-transplant cells and at least 0.01% frequency. Per-subject minimum frequency thresholds, based on the lowest-template unstimulated sample, ensured at least 90% detection power. Repertoire turnover was measured by Jensen-Shannon divergence between the top 1000 TCRbeta sequences post- and pre-transplant. Changes in detection of donor-reactive sequences were tested with two-sided Fisher's exact tests. In TCRdb, the immuneACCESS table is reduced to in-frame sequences with V and J assigned. These tables do not hold every clone; where another copy was compared, an unresolved V gene accounts for under half, and the others remain unexplained. For V, J and clone size, that table is used; D and trimming come from the DNA. Counted in this sample were about 75,000 clones; approximately 81% of them appeared once. The ten top clones hold 2% to 2.5% of the sample.

Looking up the germline V gene yields CDR1 MNHEY and CDR2 SVGAGI. The germline ends are 18 bases apart after V is trimmed by 8 bases and J by 7 bases. The CDR3 covers 15 residues, taking in both the cysteine and the phenylalanine. Only the CDR3 part of the read is kept: 45 bases, read in frame from the first base. Sequenced material: CD4+ T cells from blood, taken about 50 months after liver transplant. This receptor was taken from a human patient who received a liver transplant. Post transplant, some T cells may arise from the graft donor. The chain joins TRBV6-5 to TRBJ1-6, with the identity of the D gene unclear. The CDR3 amino acid sequence is: CASGNAGLGNSPLHF. In nucleotide form, the sequence is TGTGCCAGCGGGAATGCGGGGTTGGGGAATTCACCCCTCCACTTT.